This T cell receptor beta chain was sequenced in a study of early T cells in non-severe SARS-CoV-2 infection. Background on the study: Bulk RNA taken from unsorted whole blood was sequenced, leaving chains unpaired. Broader study findings: The VDJdb matching leaned toward anti-spike CD8 responses and overlooked private and CD4 specificities.

This clonotype was recorded at least ten times. Its antigen remains unknown. The TCR library protocol attached unique molecular identifiers to the individual cDNA molecules. TCRdb re-called the 5' RACE reads through MiXCR, storing one row per CDR3 protein. Found here are about 29,000 distinct CDR3 sequences, 4.5% of them singletons; the top ten hold less than 7.5%. The CDR3 sequence is 17 residues long. The V end lost 0 bases, the J end lost 3 bases, and 18 bases lay between the germline ends. Germline V CDR1 and CDR2: KGHSY, FQNENV. V usage is TRBV16 and J usage is TRBJ2-7; D is perhaps TRBD1 (6 bases). The TCR originated in an adult who was a healthcare worker with PCR-confirmed SARS-CoV-2 infection or an uninfected control (not recorded which). Sequenced: whole blood. CDR3 bases: TGTGCCAGCAGCCAATCTTCGGGACACCCCGCCAACTACGAGCAGTACTTC. Amino acid sequence: CASSQSSGHPANYEQYF.